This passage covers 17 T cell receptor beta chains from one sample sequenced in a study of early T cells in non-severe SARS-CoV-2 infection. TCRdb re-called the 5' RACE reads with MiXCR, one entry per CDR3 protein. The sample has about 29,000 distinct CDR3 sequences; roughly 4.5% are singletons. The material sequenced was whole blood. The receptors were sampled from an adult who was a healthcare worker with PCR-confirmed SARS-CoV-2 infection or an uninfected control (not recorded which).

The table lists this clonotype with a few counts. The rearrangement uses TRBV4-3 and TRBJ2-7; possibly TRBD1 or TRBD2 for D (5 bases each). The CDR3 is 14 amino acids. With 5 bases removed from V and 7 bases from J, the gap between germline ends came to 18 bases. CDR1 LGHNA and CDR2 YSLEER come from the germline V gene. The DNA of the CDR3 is TGCGCCAGCAGCTCCGGGCAGGGTTCGGGGGAGCAGTACTTC. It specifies CASSSGQGSGEQYF.

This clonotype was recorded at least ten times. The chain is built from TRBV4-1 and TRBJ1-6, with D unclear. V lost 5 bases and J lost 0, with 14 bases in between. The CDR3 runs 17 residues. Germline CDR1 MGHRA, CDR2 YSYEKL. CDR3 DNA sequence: TGCGCCAGCAGCAGGGTAATGCAGAGCTCCTATAATTCACCCCTCCACTTT. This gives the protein CASSRVMQSSYNSPLHF.

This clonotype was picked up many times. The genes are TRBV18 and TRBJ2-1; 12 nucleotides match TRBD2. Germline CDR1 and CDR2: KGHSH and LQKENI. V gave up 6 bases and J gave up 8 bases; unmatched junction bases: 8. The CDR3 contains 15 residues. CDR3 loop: CASSPLAGGPHEQFF. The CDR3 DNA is TGTGCCAGCTCGCCTCTAGCGGGAGGGCCACATGAGCAGTTCTTC.

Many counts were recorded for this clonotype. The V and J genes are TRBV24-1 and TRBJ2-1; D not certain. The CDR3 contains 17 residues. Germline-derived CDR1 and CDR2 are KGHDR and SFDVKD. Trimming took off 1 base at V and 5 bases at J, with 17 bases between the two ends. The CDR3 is CATSDFVRIDCDNEQFF. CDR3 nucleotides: TGTGCCACCAGTGATTTTGTCCGGATCGATTGTGACAATGAGCAGTTCTTC.

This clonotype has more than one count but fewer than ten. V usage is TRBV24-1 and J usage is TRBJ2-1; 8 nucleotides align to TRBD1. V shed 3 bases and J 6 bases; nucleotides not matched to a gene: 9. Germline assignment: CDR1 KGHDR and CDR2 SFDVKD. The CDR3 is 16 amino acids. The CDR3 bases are TGTGCCACCAGTGATCCGACCCCCGACAGGGGCAATGAGCAGTTCTTC. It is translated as CATSDPTPDRGNEQFF.

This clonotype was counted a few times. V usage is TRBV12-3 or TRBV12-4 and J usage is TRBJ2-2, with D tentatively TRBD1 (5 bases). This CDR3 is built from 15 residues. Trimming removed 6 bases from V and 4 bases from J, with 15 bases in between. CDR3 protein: CASRPTVFPTGELFF. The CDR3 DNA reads TGTGCCAGCAGGCCGACAGTATTCCCCACCGGGGAGCTGTTTTTT.

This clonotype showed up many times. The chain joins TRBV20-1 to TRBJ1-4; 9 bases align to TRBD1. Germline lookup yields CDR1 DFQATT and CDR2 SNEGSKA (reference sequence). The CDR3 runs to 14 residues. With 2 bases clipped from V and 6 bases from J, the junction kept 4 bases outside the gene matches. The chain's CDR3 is CSARPTGGYEKLFF. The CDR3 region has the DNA TGCAGTGCTAGACCGACAGGGGGGTATGAAAAACTGTTTTTT.

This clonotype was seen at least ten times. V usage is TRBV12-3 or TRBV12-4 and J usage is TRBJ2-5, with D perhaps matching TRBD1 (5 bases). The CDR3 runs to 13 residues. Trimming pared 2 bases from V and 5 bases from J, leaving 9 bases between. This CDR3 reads CASSLNRIETQYF. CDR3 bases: TGTGCCAGCAGTTTAAACAGGATCGAGACCCAGTACTTC.

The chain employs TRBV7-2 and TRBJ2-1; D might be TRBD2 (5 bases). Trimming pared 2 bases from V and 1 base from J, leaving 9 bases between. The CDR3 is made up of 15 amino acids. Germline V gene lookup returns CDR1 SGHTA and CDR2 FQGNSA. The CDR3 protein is CASSLKPGSYNEQFF. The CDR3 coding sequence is TGTGCCAGCAGCTTAAAGCCGGGGTCCTACAATGAGCAGTTCTTC.

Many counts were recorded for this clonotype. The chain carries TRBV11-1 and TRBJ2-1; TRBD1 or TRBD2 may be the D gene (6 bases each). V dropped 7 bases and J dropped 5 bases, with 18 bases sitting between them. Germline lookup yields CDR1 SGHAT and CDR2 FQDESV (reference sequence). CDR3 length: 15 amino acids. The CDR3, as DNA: TGTGCCAGCACCGGGGGCGCGATTCTCCACAATGAGCAGTTCTTC. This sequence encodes CASTGGAILHNEQFF.

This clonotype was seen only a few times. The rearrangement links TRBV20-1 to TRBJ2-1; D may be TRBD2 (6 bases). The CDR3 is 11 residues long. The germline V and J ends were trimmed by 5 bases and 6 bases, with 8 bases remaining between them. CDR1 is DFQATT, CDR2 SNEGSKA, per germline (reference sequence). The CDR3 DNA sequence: TGCAGTGCTGGGACTCTCAATGAGCAGTTCTTC. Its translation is CSAGTLNEQFF.

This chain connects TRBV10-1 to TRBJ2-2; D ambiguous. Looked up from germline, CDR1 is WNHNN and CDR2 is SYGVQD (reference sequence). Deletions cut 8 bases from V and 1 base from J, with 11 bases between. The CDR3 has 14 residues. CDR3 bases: TGCGCCAGCTCCCGGCCTGAGAACACCGGGGAGCTGTTTTTT. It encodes CASSRPENTGELFF.

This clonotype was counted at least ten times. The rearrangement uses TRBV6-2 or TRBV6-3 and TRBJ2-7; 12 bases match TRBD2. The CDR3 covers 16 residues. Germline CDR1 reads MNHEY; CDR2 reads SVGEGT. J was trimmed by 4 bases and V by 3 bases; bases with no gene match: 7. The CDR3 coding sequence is TGTGCCAGCAGTTATACTAGCGGGAGGACCACTTACGAGCAGTACTTC. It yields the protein CASSYTSGRTTYEQYF.

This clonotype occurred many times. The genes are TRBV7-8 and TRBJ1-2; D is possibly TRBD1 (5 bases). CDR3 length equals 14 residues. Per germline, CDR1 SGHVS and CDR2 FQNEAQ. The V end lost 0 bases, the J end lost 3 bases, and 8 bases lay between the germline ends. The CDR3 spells CASSLAQGDYGYTF. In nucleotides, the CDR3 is TGTGCCAGCAGCTTAGCGCAGGGTGACTATGGCTACACCTTC.

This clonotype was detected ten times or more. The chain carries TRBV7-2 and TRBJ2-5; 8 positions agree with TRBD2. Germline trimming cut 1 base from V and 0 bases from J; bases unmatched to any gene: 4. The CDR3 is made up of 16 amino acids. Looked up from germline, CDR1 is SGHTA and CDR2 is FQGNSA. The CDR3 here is CASSLVAGGYQETQYF. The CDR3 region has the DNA TGTGCCAGCAGCTTAGTGGCGGGGGGCTACCAAGAGACCCAGTACTTC.

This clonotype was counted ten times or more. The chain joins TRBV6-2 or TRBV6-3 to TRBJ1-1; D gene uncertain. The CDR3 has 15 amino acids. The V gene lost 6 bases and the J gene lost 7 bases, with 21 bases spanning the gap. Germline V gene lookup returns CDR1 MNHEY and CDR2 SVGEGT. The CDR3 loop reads CASRVSEGLFGEAFF. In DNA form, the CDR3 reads TGTGCCAGCAGAGTTTCAGAAGGGTTGTTTGGTGAAGCTTTCTTT.

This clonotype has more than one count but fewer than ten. The CDR3 DNA follows: TGTGCCAGCAGCTCCCGCCGGATATGGGAAGCCAAAAACATTCAGTACTTC. Its translation: CASSSRRIWEAKNIQYF. V gene TRBV7-8 combines with J gene TRBJ2-4; D uncertain. Germline V gene lookup returns CDR1 SGHVS and CDR2 FQNEAQ. CDR3 length equals 17 residues. The V end lost 4 bases, the J end lost 0 bases, and 16 bases lay between the germline ends. The full variable domain, in which reference TRBV7-8 and TRBJ2-4 provide the parts outside the CDR3, is GAGVSQSPRYKVAKRGQDVALRCDPISGHVSLFWYQQALGQGPEFLTYFQNEAQLDKSGLPSDRFFAERPEGSVSTLKIQRTQQEDSAVYLCASSSRRIWEAKNIQYFGAGTRLSVL.